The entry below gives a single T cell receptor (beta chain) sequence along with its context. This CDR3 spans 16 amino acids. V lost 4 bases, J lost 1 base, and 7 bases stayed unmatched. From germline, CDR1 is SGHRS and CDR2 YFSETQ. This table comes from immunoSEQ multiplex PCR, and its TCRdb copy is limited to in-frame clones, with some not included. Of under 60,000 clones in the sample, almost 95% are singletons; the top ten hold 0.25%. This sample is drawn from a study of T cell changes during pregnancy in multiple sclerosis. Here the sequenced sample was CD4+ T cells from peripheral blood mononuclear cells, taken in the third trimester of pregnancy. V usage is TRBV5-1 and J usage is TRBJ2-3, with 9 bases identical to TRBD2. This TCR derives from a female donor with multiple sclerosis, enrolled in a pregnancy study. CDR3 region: CASSIGLAMRTDTQYF. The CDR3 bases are TGCGCCAGCAGCATTGGACTAGCGATGCGCACAGATACGCAGTATTTT.